This entry features one T cell receptor (beta chain) sequence. As yet, its antigen is unknown. Primers for the PCR totalled 60 Vbeta and 13 Jbeta. Some clones are missing from TCRdb's copy, which holds only in-frame ones; the method was immunoSEQ multiplex PCR. The sample yields over 150,000 clones, almost 85% seen once. CDR1 and CDR2 (germline): SEHNR, FQNEAQ (reference sequence). V gave up 5 bases and J gave up 1 base, with 17 bases separating them. The CDR3 is made up of 16 amino acids. This sample was included in a study of cytomegalovirus exposure and HLA in healthy donors. Study-level points and caveats: An apparent linkage of common viral pathogens to several of the most significant clusters emerged in a later analysis. In a later analysis, at a false discovery rate of 0.05, roughly 16,000 TCR beta sequences matched HLA alleles.

This TCR was sampled from a girl between 5 and 17 years old in good health and CMV-seropositive. The specimen sequenced was PBMCs. The chain employs TRBV7-9 and TRBJ1-1; D unresolved. The CDR3 loop is CASSPWGRDPNTEAFF. CDR3 bases: TGTGCCAGCAGCCCTTGGGGTCGGGATCCGAACACTGAAGCTTTCTTT.